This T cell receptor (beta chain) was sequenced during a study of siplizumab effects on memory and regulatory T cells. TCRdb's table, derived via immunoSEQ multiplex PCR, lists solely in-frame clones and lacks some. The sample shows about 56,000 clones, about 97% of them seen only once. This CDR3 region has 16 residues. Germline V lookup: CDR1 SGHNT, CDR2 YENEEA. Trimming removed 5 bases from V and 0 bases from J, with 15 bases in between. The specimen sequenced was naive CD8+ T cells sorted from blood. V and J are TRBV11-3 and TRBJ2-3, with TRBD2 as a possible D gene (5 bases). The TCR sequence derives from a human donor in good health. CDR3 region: CASSPLGADSTDTQYF. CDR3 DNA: TGTGCCAGCAGCCCTCTGGGAGCGGATAGCACAGATACGCAGTATTTT.